The 12 T cell receptor beta chains below were found in one sample sequenced in a study of blood T cell repertoires in COVID-19. Sequenced by immunoSEQ multiplex PCR; TCRdb stores in-frame clones only, minus some. The repertoire consists of approximately 270,000 clones, with roughly four fifths occurring once and the leading ten covering 15% to 19%. Sequenced material: peripheral blood. Source of these receptors: a person aged 65 to 85 with COVID-19, enrolled during active disease.

This chain connects TRBV29-1 to TRBJ2-1, with D maybe TRBD2 (5 bases). This CDR3 is 12 amino acids long. V was shortened by 3 bases and J by 9 bases, with 12 bases between the two germline ends. Looked up from germline, CDR1 is SQVTM and CDR2 is ANQGSEA. CDR3 loop: CSVEIRRGEQFF. As DNA, the CDR3 is TGCAGCGTTGAGATAAGACGGGGTGAGCAGTTCTTC.

The chain has TRBV20-1 and TRBJ1-1; D ambiguous. The CDR3 loop spans 13 amino acids. V was shortened by 3 bases and J by 5 bases, with 13 bases between the two germline ends. CDR1 and CDR2 (germline): DFQATT, SNEGSKA (reference sequence). The CDR3 is CSASFGPKTEAFF. The CDR3 bases are TGCAGTGCTAGTTTTGGTCCTAAGACTGAAGCTTTCTTT.

The chain couples TRBV14 to TRBJ1-2; D call uncertain. Trimming pared 0 bases from V and 4 bases from J, leaving 9 bases between. CDR1 is SGHDN, CDR2 FVKESK, per germline. This CDR3 region has 14 residues. The CDR3 region has the DNA TGTGCCAGCAGCCAAGAAGAGGGAGGCTATGGCTACACCTTC. It is translated as CASSQEEGGYGYTF.

This clone is a singleton in its sample. The chain is built from TRBV27 and TRBJ1-6; 7 bases match TRBD1. Germline CDR1 reads MNHEY; CDR2 reads SMNVEV (reference sequence). The CDR3 extends over 16 amino acids. The V gene end was trimmed by 0 bases and the J gene end by 7 bases; junction bases not matched to a gene: 6. Here the CDR3 DNA reads TGTGCCAGCAGTTTATCAGACAGGGTTCCCAATTCACCCCTCCACTTT. Translation gives CASSLSDRVPNSPLHF.

V is TRBV5-1 and J is TRBJ1-1; D is undetermined. Germline V gene data show CDR1 as SGHRS and CDR2 as YFSETQ. Trimming took off 5 bases at V and 1 base at J, with 9 bases between the two ends. The CDR3 consists of 13 residues. The CDR3 DNA reads TGCGCCAGCAGGCAACAGCAGAACACTGAAGCTTTCTTT. Protein product: CASRQQQNTEAFF.

The genes are TRBV5-1 and TRBJ2-2; TRBD2 might be the D (5 bases). With 0 bases removed from V and 7 bases from J, the gap between germline ends came to 13 bases. The CDR3 spans 15 residues. Per germline, CDR1 SGHRS and CDR2 YFSETQ. CDR3 sequence reads: CASSLVTPGSGELFF. In DNA, the CDR3 is TGCGCCAGCAGCTTGGTCACTCCGGGGAGCGGGGAGCTGTTTTTT.

The chain combines TRBV19 with TRBJ1-1; 7 bases agree with TRBD1. The CDR3 totals 14 residues. CDR1 and CDR2 from the germline V gene are LNHDA and SQIVND (reference sequence). The junction had 4 bases not matched to a gene; V was cut back by 1 base and J by 5 bases. The CDR3 spells CASSIGGGRTEAFF. The CDR3 DNA reads as TGTGCCAGTAGTATAGGAGGGGGCCGGACTGAAGCTTTCTTT.

This chain joins TRBV10-3 and TRBJ2-1, with 8 bases fitting TRBD2. The CDR3 contains 14 residues. Germline trimming cut 6 bases from V and 3 bases from J; bases unmatched to any gene: 4. Germline V gives CDR1 ENHRY, CDR2 SYGVKD. The CDR3 sequence: CAISLREGYNEQFF. DNA for the CDR3: TGTGCCATCAGCCTTCGGGAGGGCTACAATGAGCAGTTCTTC.

The chain couples TRBV5-1 to TRBJ2-1, with 15 nucleotides matching TRBD2. CDR3 length equals 17 residues. Germline CDR1 and CDR2: SGHRS and YFSETQ. V shed 4 bases and J 5 bases; nucleotides not matched to a gene: 7. CDR3 DNA: TGCGCCAGCAGCATTGGACTAGCGGGAGGGCCAGACAATGAGCAGTTCTTC. Protein: CASSIGLAGGPDNEQFF.

The chain links TRBV5-1 to TRBJ2-5; TRBD2 might be the D (5 bases). CDR1 SGHRS and CDR2 YFSETQ come from the germline V gene. This CDR3 region has 14 residues. Deletions cut 6 bases from V and 1 base from J, with 13 bases between. In DNA form, the CDR3 reads TGCGCCAGCATGCCCGGGATCCTCCAAGAGACCCAGTACTTC. It codes for CASMPGILQETQYF.

This chain connects TRBV6-2 or TRBV6-3 to TRBJ2-1; perhaps TRBD1 as D (5 bases). Germline CDR1 and CDR2: MNHEY and SVGEGT. The CDR3 totals 16 residues. V was clipped by 5 bases and J by 3 bases, with 17 bases between them. The DNA for the CDR3 is TGTGCCAGCAGTGGGGCTGGGCAGGAGTACTACAATGAGCAGTTCTTC. It is translated as CASSGAGQEYYNEQFF.

The chain employs TRBV28 and TRBJ1-1, with D possibly matching TRBD1 (6 bases). Germline loops: CDR1 MDHEN, CDR2 SYDVKM. The CDR3 length is 16 residues. V was pared by 3 bases and J by 4 bases, with 18 bases between. For the CDR3, the DNA is TGTGCCAGCAGTTTTGGGGGCAGGTTGAGGGTCACTGAAGCTTTCTTT. As protein: CASSFGGRLRVTEAFF.